This passage covers 25 T cell receptor beta chains from one sample sequenced in a study of Ad26.COV2.S vaccination and SARS-CoV-2 variants. Treatment meaning: roughly 19 received Ad26.COV2.S at low or high dose, single or two shots; 5 received placebo; per-sample allocation not given. Day 63 after the first vaccine or placebo injection was the time point for sampling. Only in-frame clones appear in the TCRdb table, and some are missing; sequencing was by immunoSEQ multiplex PCR. The table includes hundreds of thousands of clones, 80% to 90% detected once. The material was peripheral blood, obtained in a trial of Ad26.COV2.S vaccine versus placebo. These TCRs come from a person between 18 and 65 years old who received the Ad26.COV2.S COVID-19 vaccine or a placebo.

The rearrangement joins TRBV6-2 or TRBV6-3 to TRBJ1-1; D uncertain. V shed 4 bases and J shed 7 bases, with 7 bases lying between them. CDR1 is MNHEY and CDR2 is SVGEGT in the germline V gene. The CDR3 spans 11 residues. The CDR3 region is CASSFPNEAFF. The DNA for the CDR3 is TGTGCCAGCAGTTTTCCCAATGAAGCTTTCTTT.

J is TRBJ1-3 and V is TRBV6-5; D ambiguous. Germline V CDR1 and CDR2: MNHEY, SVGAGI. This CDR3 is built from 15 residues. The V end lost 6 bases, the J end lost 0 bases, and 12 bases lay between the germline ends. This CDR3 reads CASSPVTSSGNTIYF. For the CDR3, the DNA is TGTGCCAGCAGCCCGGTGACAAGCTCTGGAAACACCATATATTTT.

The rearrangement links TRBV11-1 to TRBJ1-1, with D hard to call. CDR1 and CDR2 (germline): SGHAT, FQDESV (reference sequence). Trimming stripped 5 bases from V and 2 bases from J, with 15 bases between. The CDR3 covers 15 residues. The CDR3 coding sequence is TGTGCCAGCAGCATTAGATTGGATTTTAACACTGAAGCTTTCTTT. Protein product: CASSIRLDFNTEAFF.

V usage is TRBV30 and J usage is TRBJ1-2; D is undetermined. Germline assignment: CDR1 GTSNPN and CDR2 SVGIG (reference sequence). The V gene lost 5 bases and the J gene lost 8 bases, with 12 bases spanning the gap. The CDR3 has 11 residues. Here the CDR3 reads CAWSSGVGYTF. The CDR3 DNA reads TGTGCCTGGTCCTCAGGAGTCGGCTACACCTTC. Variable domain in full (rest from reference TRBV30 and TRBJ1-2): SQTIHQWPATLVQPVGSPLSLECTVEGTSNPNLYWYRQAAGRGLQLLFYSVGIGQISSEVPQNLSASRPQDRQFILSSKKLLLSDSGFYLCAWSSGVGYTFGSGTRLTVV.

The chain is built from TRBV19 and TRBJ1-5; D call uncertain. The V end lost 3 bases, the J end lost 0 bases, and 12 bases lay between the germline ends. CDR1 is LNHDA and CDR2 is SQIVND in the germline V gene (reference sequence). The CDR3 contains 16 residues. The CDR3 protein is CASSILTAYSNQPQHF. For the CDR3, the DNA is TGTGCCAGTAGTATTCTTACAGCCTATAGCAATCAGCCCCAGCATTTT.

The rearrangement joins TRBV7-2 to TRBJ1-1; D gene unclear. The germline CDR1 and CDR2 sequences are SGHTA and FQGNSA. The CDR3 contains 13 residues. V was clipped by 4 bases and J by 3 bases, with 9 bases between them. This chain's CDR3 is CASSSIRDTEAFF. CDR3 nucleotide sequence: TGTGCCAGCAGCTCCATCCGGGACACTGAAGCTTTCTTT.

This clone appeared a single time. The V and J genes are TRBV6-1 and TRBJ2-1; perhaps TRBD2 as D (5 bases). Trimming cost V 0 bases and J 12 bases, with 15 bases left between them. CDR1 is MNHNS, CDR2 SASEGT, per germline. The CDR3 runs 14 residues. The CDR3 loop reads CASSEAGSGSPQFF. CDR3 in DNA: TGTGCCAGCAGTGAAGCAGGGTCGGGGTCACCGCAGTTCTTC.

V and J are TRBV5-6 and TRBJ1-5; no clear D. This CDR3 comprises 16 residues. V was shortened by 0 bases and J by 4 bases, with 14 bases between the two germline ends. CDR1 is SGHDT, CDR2 YYEEEE, per germline. The DNA for the CDR3 is TGTGCCAGCAGCTTGGCCCTAAAGGGAGGGAATCAGCCCCAGCATTTT. Protein: CASSLALKGGNQPQHF.

The chain carries TRBV16 and TRBJ1-5; weak D call: TRBD1 (6 bases). The CDR3 runs 16 residues. V gave up 4 bases and J gave up 1 base, with 14 bases separating them. CDR1 KGHSY and CDR2 FQNENV come from the germline V gene. The CDR3 bases are TGTGCCAGCAGCCCAACACAGGGAACGAGCAATCAGCCCCAGCATTTT. It yields the protein CASSPTQGTSNQPQHF.

The chain has TRBV20-1 and TRBJ1-1; D is uncertain. Germline values: CDR1 DFQATT, CDR2 SNEGSKA (reference sequence). This CDR3 has 11 residues. Trimming shortened V by 6 bases and J by 1 base, and 6 bases separated the two germline ends. CDR3 sequence: CSAPENTEAFF. In nucleotides, the CDR3 is TGCAGTGCCCCGGAGAACACTGAAGCTTTCTTT.

The J gene is TRBJ1-1, the V gene TRBV12-5; D possibly corresponds to TRBD1 (5 bases). CDR3 length: 14 amino acids. V gave up 5 bases and J gave up 0 bases, with 10 bases separating them. Germline V gives CDR1 LGHNT, CDR2 FRNRAP. The CDR3 coding sequence is TGTGCTAGTGGTCCTGGACAAGTGAACACTGAAGCTTTCTTT. This sequence encodes CASGPGQVNTEAFF.

J is TRBJ2-3 and V is TRBV10-3; TRBD2 is a possible D gene (5 bases). V was shortened by 5 bases and J by 5 bases, with 11 bases between the two germline ends. The CDR3 extends over 13 amino acids. Germline V lookup: CDR1 ENHRY, CDR2 SYGVKD. The CDR3 region has the DNA TGTGCCATCAGTCCCCTAGCTCGAGATACGCAGTATTTT. This translates into CAISPLARDTQYF.

The rearrangement joins TRBV18 to TRBJ1-1, with D tentatively TRBD1 (6 bases). Germline assignment: CDR1 KGHSH and CDR2 LQKENI. This CDR3 spans 14 amino acids. V lost 8 bases to trimming and J lost 1 base, with 14 bases between them. This CDR3 is CASRLPGANTEAFF. As DNA, the CDR3 is TGTGCCAGCAGGCTACCAGGGGCGAACACTGAAGCTTTCTTT. Full variable domain (remainder filled in from reference TRBV18 and TRBJ1-1): NAGVMQNPRHLVRRRGQEARLRCSPMKGHSHVYWYRQLPEEGLKFMVYLQKENIIDESGMPKERFSAEFPKEGPSILRIQQVVRGDSAAYFCASRLPGANTEAFFGQGTRLTVV.

Only a few counts were recorded for this clone. Additional DNA sequences in this sample encode the identical CDR3. The rearrangement joins TRBV27 to TRBJ1-5; D possibly corresponds to TRBD1 (5 bases). Trimming left V 3 bases short and J 1 base short, with 10 bases between. Germline loops: CDR1 MNHEY, CDR2 SMNVEV (reference sequence). The CDR3 spans 15 residues. The CDR3: CASSFSGNSNQPQHF. CDR3 sequence (DNA): TGTGCCAGCAGTTTTTCAGGGAACAGCAATCAGCCCCAGCATTTT.

This sequence joins TRBV7-3 and TRBJ2-1, with 12 nucleotides matching TRBD2. The CDR3 loop spans 20 amino acids. Trimming cost V 4 bases and J 0 bases; bases outside gene matches: 13. Germline-derived CDR1 and CDR2 are SGHTA and FQGTGA. As DNA, the CDR3 is TGTGCCAGCAGCTCCCCCGCTAGCGGGGGGGGCCTGCTCTCCTACAATGAGCAGTTCTTC. Translated: CASSSPASGGGLLSYNEQFF. Supplemented by reference TRBV7-3 and TRBJ2-1, the full variable domain reads GAGVSQTPSNKVTEKGKYVELRCDPISGHTALYWYRQSLGQGPEFLIYFQGTGAADDSGLPNDRFFAVRPEGSVSTLKIQRTERGDSAVYLCASSSPASGGGLLSYNEQFFGPGTRLTVL.

The chain has TRBV11-2 and TRBJ1-6, with 8 nucleotides matching TRBD1. CDR3 size: 14 residues. Trimming removed 8 bases from V and 9 bases from J; junction bases left unmatched: 9. In germline, CDR1 is SGHAT, CDR2 FQNNGV. The CDR3 loop reads CASRTQGVGSPLHF. CDR3 nucleotides: TGTGCCAGCCGGACACAGGGGGTTGGTTCACCCCTCCACTTT.

This sequence joins TRBV6-6 and TRBJ2-5, with TRBD1 matching over 11 bases. V shed 8 bases, J shed 5 bases, and the junction held 7 bases outside the gene matches. Germline V gene data show CDR1 as MNHNY and CDR2 as SVGAGI (reference sequence). The CDR3 consists of 14 residues. The CDR3 spells CASGGTGGSETQYF. For the CDR3, the DNA is TGTGCCAGCGGGGGGACAGGGGGAAGTGAGACCCAGTACTTC.

The chain carries TRBV25-1 and TRBJ1-2; no clear D. The germline V gene encodes CDR1 MGHDK and CDR2 SYGVNS. V was trimmed by 6 bases and J by 5 bases, leaving 13 bases between them. The CDR3 runs to 13 residues. The chain's CDR3 is CASSDWADYGYTF. The DNA of the CDR3 is TGTGCCAGCAGCGACTGGGCCGATTATGGCTACACCTTC.

The chain is built from TRBV5-1 and TRBJ1-2; the D gene is possibly TRBD1 (5 bases). In germline, CDR1 is SGHRS, CDR2 YFSETQ. V lost 4 bases and J lost 7, with 20 bases in between. The CDR3 is made up of 15 amino acids. As DNA, the CDR3 is TGCGCCAGCAGCCCGGATCCCTCAGGGCCAGGTGGCTACACCTTC. The encoded protein is CASSPDPSGPGGYTF.

The V and J genes are TRBV5-6 and TRBJ1-1; D uncertain. V dropped 3 bases and J dropped 4 bases, with 10 bases sitting between them. Germline CDR1 reads SGHDT; CDR2 reads YYEEEE. There are 13 residues in the CDR3. The chain's CDR3 is CASSSGASTEAFF. The CDR3 nucleotides are TGTGCCAGCAGCTCGGGTGCAAGCACTGAAGCTTTCTTT.

Comments on this clone: Other DNA sequences in this sample translate to the same CDR3. V and J are TRBV27 and TRBJ2-7; D perhaps matches TRBD1 (7 bases). V shed 5 bases and J shed 2 bases, with 13 bases lying between them. Germline lookup yields CDR1 MNHEY and CDR2 SMNVEV (reference sequence). The length of the CDR3 is 14 residues. The CDR3 region has the DNA TGTGCCAGCAGTCCGCGGGACAGAACCTACGAGCAGTACTTC. It specifies CASSPRDRTYEQYF.

This rearrangement joins TRBV5-1 to TRBJ1-2; 9 bases match TRBD1. Germline V gene sequence: CDR1 SGHRS, CDR2 YFSETQ. This CDR3 is 17 amino acids long. Trimming at V came to 3 bases and at J to 1 base, leaving 10 bases not matched to a gene. CDR3 protein: CASSSPGTGQLNYGYTF. Written as DNA, the CDR3 is TGCGCCAGCAGCTCCCCCGGGACAGGGCAACTTAACTATGGCTACACCTTC.

The chain is built from TRBV5-4 and TRBJ2-2, with D possibly TRBD1 on 7 matching bases. V was clipped by 7 bases and J by 1 base, with 14 bases between them. The CDR3 sequence is 15 residues long. Germline loops: CDR1 SGHNT, CDR2 YYREEE (reference sequence). The CDR3 coding sequence is TGTGCCAGCCGCTCCAGGGGGGAGAACACCGGGGAGCTGTTTTTT. Translation: CASRSRGENTGELFF.

The chain links TRBV2 to TRBJ2-2, with TRBD1 matching 9 bases. The CDR3 is 15 residues long. V lost 5 bases to trimming and J lost 5 bases; unmatched junction nucleotides: 6. Per the germline V gene, CDR1 is SNHLY and CDR2 is FYNNEI. The CDR3 loop is CASSTWDRETGELFF. CDR3 DNA: TGTGCCAGCAGTACATGGGACAGGGAAACCGGGGAGCTGTTTTTT.

The chain links TRBV4-3 to TRBJ2-4, with TRBD2 matching over 9 bases. CDR3 size: 17 residues. Germline V gene data show CDR1 as LGHNA and CDR2 as YSLEER. Losses at the gene ends were 1 base for V and 7 bases for J; bases not matched to a gene: 11. The CDR3: CASSQAGGGGAWNIQYF. The CDR3 DNA reads TGCGCCAGCAGCCAAGCCGGGGGCGGGGGGGCCTGGAACATTCAGTACTTC.